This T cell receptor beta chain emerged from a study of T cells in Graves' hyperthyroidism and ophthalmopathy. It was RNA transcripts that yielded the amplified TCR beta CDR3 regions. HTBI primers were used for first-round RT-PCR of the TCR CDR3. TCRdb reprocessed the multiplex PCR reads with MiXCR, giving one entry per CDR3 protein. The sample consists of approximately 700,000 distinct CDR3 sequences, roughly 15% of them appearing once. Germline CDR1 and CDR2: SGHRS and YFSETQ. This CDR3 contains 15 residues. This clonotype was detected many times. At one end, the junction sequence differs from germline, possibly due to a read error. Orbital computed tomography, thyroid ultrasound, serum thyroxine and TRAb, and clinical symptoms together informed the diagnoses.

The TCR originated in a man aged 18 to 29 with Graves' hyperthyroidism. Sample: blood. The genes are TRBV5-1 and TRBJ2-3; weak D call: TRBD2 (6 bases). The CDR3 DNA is TGCGCCAGCACCTTGGGCGGGAAAAGCACAGATACGCAGTATTTT. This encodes CASTLGGKSTDTQYF.